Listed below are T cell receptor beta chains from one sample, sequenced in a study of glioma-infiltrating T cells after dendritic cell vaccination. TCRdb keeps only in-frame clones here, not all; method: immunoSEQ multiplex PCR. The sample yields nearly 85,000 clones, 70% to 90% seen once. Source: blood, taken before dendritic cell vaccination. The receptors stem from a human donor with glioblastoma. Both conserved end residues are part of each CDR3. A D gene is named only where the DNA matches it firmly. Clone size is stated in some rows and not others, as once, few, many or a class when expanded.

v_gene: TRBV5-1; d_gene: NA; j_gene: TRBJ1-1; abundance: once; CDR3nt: TGCGCCAGCAGCCCTAGTGGAGGGAGCACTGAAGCTTTCTTT; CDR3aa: CASSPSGGSTEAFF
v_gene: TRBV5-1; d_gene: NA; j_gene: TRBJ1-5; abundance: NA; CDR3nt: TGCGCCAGCAGCTTGGGCCCACAAGAGGATAGCAATCAGCCCCAGCATTTT; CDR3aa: CASSLGPQEDSNQPQHF
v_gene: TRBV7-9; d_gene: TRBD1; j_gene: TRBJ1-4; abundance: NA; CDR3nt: TGTGCCAGCAGCAGGGACAGGACAACTAATGAAAAACTGTTTTTT; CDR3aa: CASSRDRTTNEKLFF
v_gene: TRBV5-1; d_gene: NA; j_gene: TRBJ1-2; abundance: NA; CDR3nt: TGCGCCAGCAGCTCGACAGGACTCTATGGCTACACCTTC; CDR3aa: CASSSTGLYGYTF
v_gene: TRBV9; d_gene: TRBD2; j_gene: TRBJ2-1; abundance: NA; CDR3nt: TGTGCCAGCAGCCCCTGGGCTAGCGGGACCAATGAGCAGTTCTTC; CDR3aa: CASSPWASGTNEQFF
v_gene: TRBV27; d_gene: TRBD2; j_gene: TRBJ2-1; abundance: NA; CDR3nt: TGTGCCAGCAGTTTATCTAGCGGGAGAGAGTTCTTC; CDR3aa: CASSLSSGREFF
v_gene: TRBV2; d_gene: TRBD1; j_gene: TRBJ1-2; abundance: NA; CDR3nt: TGTGCCAGCAGGAGACCCGGTCAGGGGGGAGGAGAGAACACCTTC; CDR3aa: CASRRPGQGGGENTF
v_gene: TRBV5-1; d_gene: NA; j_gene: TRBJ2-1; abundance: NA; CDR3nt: TGCGCCAGCAGCCAGGACAATGAGCAGTTCTTC; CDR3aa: CASSQDNEQFF
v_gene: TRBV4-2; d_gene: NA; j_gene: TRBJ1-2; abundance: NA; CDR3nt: TGTGCCAGCAGCCAAGAAGGGGTCCTTGGGGGCTACACCTTC; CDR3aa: CASSQEGVLGGYTF
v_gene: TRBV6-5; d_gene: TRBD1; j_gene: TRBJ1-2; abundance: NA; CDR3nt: TGTGCCAGCACCTCGACAGGGGGTCACTGGGGCTACACCTTC; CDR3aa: CASTSTGGHWGYTF
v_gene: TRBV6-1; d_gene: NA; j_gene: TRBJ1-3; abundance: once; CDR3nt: TGTGCCAGCAGTGTCTACAGGGTGTCCGGAAACACCATATATTTT; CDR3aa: CASSVYRVSGNTIYF
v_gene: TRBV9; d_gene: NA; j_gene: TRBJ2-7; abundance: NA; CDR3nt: TGTGCCAGCAGCGTAGGAGGGAGCGCGGGGGAGCAGTACTTC; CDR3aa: CASSVGGSAGEQYF
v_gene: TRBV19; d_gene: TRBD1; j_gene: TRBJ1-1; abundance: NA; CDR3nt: TGTGCCAGTAGCCCAGGGGGCGCGACCGGCACTGAAGCTTTCTTT; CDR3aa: CASSPGGATGTEAFF
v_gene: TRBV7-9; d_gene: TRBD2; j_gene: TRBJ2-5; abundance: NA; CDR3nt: TGTGCCAGCAGCCACCGGACTAGCGCCCTCGTATCGGATGAGACCCAGTACTTC; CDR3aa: CASSHRTSALVSDETQYF
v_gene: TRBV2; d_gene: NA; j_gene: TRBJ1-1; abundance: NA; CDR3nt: TGTGCCAGCAGGGGCCAGCAGAACACTGAAGCTTTCTTT; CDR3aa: CASRGQQNTEAFF
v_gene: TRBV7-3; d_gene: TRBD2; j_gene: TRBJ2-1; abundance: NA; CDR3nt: TGTGCCAGCAGCTCCCTGGGGGATAGCGGGAGGTCGAATGAGCAGTTCTTC; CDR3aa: CASSSLGDSGRSNEQFF